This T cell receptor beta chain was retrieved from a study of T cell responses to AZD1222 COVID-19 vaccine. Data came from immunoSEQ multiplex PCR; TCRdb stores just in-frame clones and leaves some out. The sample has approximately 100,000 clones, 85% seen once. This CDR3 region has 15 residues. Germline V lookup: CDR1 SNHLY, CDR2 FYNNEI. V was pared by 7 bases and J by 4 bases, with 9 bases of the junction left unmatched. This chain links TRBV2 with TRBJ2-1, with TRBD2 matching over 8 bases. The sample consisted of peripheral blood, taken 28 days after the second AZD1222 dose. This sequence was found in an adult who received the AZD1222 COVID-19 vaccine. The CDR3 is CASKRERGNYNEQFF. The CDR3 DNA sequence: TGTGCCAGCAAGAGGGAGCGGGGGAATTACAATGAGCAGTTCTTC.